Detailed here is one T cell receptor (beta chain). What it binds is unknown. Using RNA transcripts as the source, TCR beta CDR3 regions were amplified. TCR CDR3 regions were first amplified by RT-PCR with HTBI primers. In TCRdb, the multiplex PCR reads were re-called with MiXCR into one record per CDR3 protein. The data hold around 690,000 distinct CDR3 sequences, with roughly 20% observed a single time. This record belongs to a study of T cells in Graves' hyperthyroidism and ophthalmopathy. General study results and limits: Blood also contained most expanded thyroid clonotypes above 0.001.

J was trimmed by 2 bases and V by 6 bases; bases with no gene match: 4. CDR1 and CDR2 from the germline V gene are DFQATT and SNEGSKA (reference sequence). This CDR3 has 13 amino acids. The sequence came from a man aged 30 to 39 with Graves' ophthalmopathy. The sequencing sample was made of blood. V and J are TRBV20-1 and TRBJ2-1; 7 positions agree with TRBD2. Here the CDR3 reads CSARTSTYNEQFF. The CDR3 DNA sequence: TGCAGTGCCCGGACTAGTACCTACAATGAGCAGTTCTTC.